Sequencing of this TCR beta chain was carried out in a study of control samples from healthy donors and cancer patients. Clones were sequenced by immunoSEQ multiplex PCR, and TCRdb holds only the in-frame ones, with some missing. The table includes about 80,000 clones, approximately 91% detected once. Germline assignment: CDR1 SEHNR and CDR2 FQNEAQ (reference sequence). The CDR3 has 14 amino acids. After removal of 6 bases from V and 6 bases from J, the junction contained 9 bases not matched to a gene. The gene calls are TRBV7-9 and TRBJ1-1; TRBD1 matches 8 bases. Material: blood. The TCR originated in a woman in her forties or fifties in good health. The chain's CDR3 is CASRKDREGAEAFF. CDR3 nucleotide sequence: TGTGCCAGCAGAAAGGACAGGGAGGGGGCTGAAGCTTTCTTT.